These 8 T cell receptor beta chains came from one sample sequenced in a study of CD8 T cells in Susac syndrome. Random-hexamer reverse transcription was applied to roughly 0.5 to 1 ug RNA. One entry per CDR3 protein, called by TCRdb with MiXCR from the immunoSEQ multiplex PCR reads. The table lists about 84,000 distinct CDR3 sequences, approximately 92% of them singletons. Specimen: CD8+ T cells from PBMCs. These TCRs come from a human donor in good health.

The chain has TRBV14 and TRBJ2-7; D remains unclear. Germline V gene lookup returns CDR1 SGHDN and CDR2 FVKESK. Trimming shortened V by 1 base and J by 2 bases, and 9 bases separated the two germline ends. CDR3 length equals 14 residues. The chain's CDR3 is CASSQGHFTYEQYF. The CDR3 coding sequence is TGTGCCAGCAGCCAAGGACACTTCACCTACGAGCAGTACTTC. Looking up the rest from reference TRBV14 and TRBJ2-7 gives the full variable domain: EAGVTQFPSHSVIEKGQTVTLRCDPISGHDNLYWYRRVMGKEIKFLLHFVKESKQDESGMPNNRFLAERTGGTYSTLKVQPAELEDSGVYFCASSQGHFTYEQYFGPGTRLTVT.

The rearrangement links TRBV20-1 to TRBJ2-7; weak D call: TRBD1 (6 bases). This CDR3 spans 14 amino acids. Germline CDR1 DFQATT, CDR2 SNEGSKA (reference sequence). Trimming left V 2 bases short and J 0 bases short, with 11 bases between. DNA for the CDR3: TGCAGTGCTAGATCGACAGGAAGCTCCTACGAGCAGTACTTC. This gives the protein CSARSTGSSYEQYF.

V is TRBV7-8 and J is TRBJ2-2; 11 nucleotides match TRBD2. From germline, CDR1 is SGHVS and CDR2 FQNEAQ. The CDR3 extends over 16 amino acids. With V trimmed by 5 bases and J by 4 bases, 6 bases remained unmatched. The CDR3 DNA sequence: TGTGCCAGCAGCCCTAGCGGGGGGCCTGTCACCGGGGAGCTGTTTTTT. This codes for CASSPSGGPVTGELFF.

J is TRBJ2-3 and V is TRBV5-6; 7 bases match TRBD1. V lost 1 base and J lost 0; bases outside the gene matches: 2. Germline-derived CDR1 and CDR2 are SGHDT and YYEEEE. The CDR3 spans 15 residues. CDR3 coding DNA: TGTGCCAGCAGCTTGATGACAGGGAGCACAGATACGCAGTATTTT. As protein: CASSLMTGSTDTQYF.

V gene TRBV7-9 combines with J gene TRBJ1-1; D unresolved. V shed 2 bases and J shed 6 bases, with 4 bases lying between them. Germline CDR1 reads SEHNR; CDR2 reads FQNEAQ (reference sequence). CDR3 length equals 11 residues. The CDR3 region is CASSLLPEAFF. DNA of the CDR3: TGTGCCAGCAGCTTACTCCCTGAAGCTTTCTTT.

In the case of this clonotype: Sequence at one end of the junction differs from germline and may be a read error. V usage is TRBV6-2 or TRBV6-3 and J usage is TRBJ1-6; D might be TRBD1 (6 bases). Germline CDR1 MNHEY, CDR2 SVGEGT. The CDR3 contains 14 residues. CDR3 loop: CASSSTGRNSPLHF. The CDR3 DNA sequence: TGTGCCAGCAGTTCGACAGGTCGGAATTCACCCCTCCATTTT.

The V call is TRBV2, the J call TRBJ2-2; the D is unclear. Trimming stripped 5 bases from V and 5 bases from J, with 12 bases between. CDR1 and CDR2 (germline): SNHLY, FYNNEI. The CDR3 is 14 residues long. CDR3: CASSWLVETGELFF. CDR3 nucleotide sequence: TGTGCCAGCAGTTGGCTAGTGGAAACCGGGGAGCTGTTTTTT.

In its sample, this clonotype was seen once. The chain couples TRBV7-9 to TRBJ1-4; TRBD1 aligns across 7 bases. The CDR3 is 15 amino acids. The germline CDR1 and CDR2 sequences are SEHNR and FQNEAQ (reference sequence). J gave up 8 bases and V 5 bases, and 11 bases lay outside the gene matches. Here the CDR3 reads CASSPRDSSREKLFF. The CDR3 region has the DNA TGTGCCAGCAGCCCCAGGGACAGCTCGAGGGAAAAACTGTTTTTT.